This TCR beta chain was recorded in a study of low-dose radiotherapy and immunotherapy resistance in tumors. Study-level background: Intravenous ipilimumab 1 mg/kg every six weeks was given with nivolumab 240 mg every two weeks.

At least ten counts were recorded for this clonotype. As to time point: before trial treatment. Primers used for first-strand cDNA, a TRAV- and TRBV-specific set, covered both alpha and beta chains. It was with a constant-region primer and a V-primer adapter that TCRs were amplified over roughly 18 PCR cycles. Amplification of the isolated mRNA used in vitro transcription. Via MiXCR, TCRdb re-called the reads, giving one row per CDR3 protein. Here the sample spans around 69,000 distinct CDR3 sequences, around 30% being singletons. Germline V gene sequence: CDR1 LNHDA, CDR2 SQIVND (reference sequence). This CDR3 is 14 amino acids long. The ends were cut back, 2 bases at V and 0 bases at J, with 7 bases in the middle.

The origin of this receptor is a female donor with ovarian cancer. The rearrangement joins TRBV19 to TRBJ2-5; D unclear. The sequencing used PBMCs, collected before treatment. The CDR3: CASSISPNQETQYF. DNA of the CDR3: TGTGCCAGTAGTATATCACCCAACCAAGAGACCCAGTACTTC.